The rows below give T cell receptor beta chains drawn from one sample of a study of shared clonotypes between healthy human individuals. Sequencing used immunoSEQ multiplex PCR; TCRdb keeps in-frame clones, though not all of them. Counted here are a few hundred thousand clones, about 74% occurring once; the ten biggest clones make up about 12%. The specimen was PBMCs. The receptors were gathered from a woman between 40 and 55 years old in good health. Some clones in this sample may be carry-over from other donors' samples. Both conserved end residues are part of each CDR3. The order of the fields is clone size, CDR3 length, V gene, J gene, D gene, CDR3 protein, CDR3 DNA. D genes are given only for firm matches. Some rows mark clone size as missing; the rest say once, few, many or name a class of expanded clone.

>.|15|TRBV10-3|TRBJ2-2|TRBD1
CAISETGVSTGELFF
TGTGCCATCAGCGAAACAGGGGTCAGCACCGGGGAGCTGTTTTTT
>.|16|TRBV21-1|TRBJ2-7|.
CATRPIVSGRTYEQYF
TGTGCCACCCGCCCGATTGTAAGCGGACGAACCTACGAGCAGTACTTC
>.|15|TRBV29-1|TRBJ2-1|TRBD2
CSVVEVQRGYNEQFF
TGCAGCGTTGTAGAAGTCCAGCGGGGTTACAATGAGCAGTTCTTC
>.|12|TRBV6-5|TRBJ2-7|.
CASSYGPSRVYF
TGTGCCAGCAGTTACGGGCCCTCTCGGGTGTACTTC
>.|16|TRBV4-3|TRBJ2-7|TRBD2
CASSQDLGGRAREQYF
TGCGCCAGCAGCCAAGATCTGGGCGGGAGGGCGCGGGAGCAGTACTTC
>.|14|TRBV11-3|TRBJ2-2|.
CASSFGGNTGELFF
TGTGCCAGCAGCTTTGGGGGCAACACCGGGGAGCTGTTTTTT
>.|15|TRBV6-4|TRBJ2-1|.
CASSERAGSYNEQFF
TGTGCCAGCAGTGAGAGAGCCGGGTCCTACAATGAGCAGTTCTTC
>.|13|TRBV9|TRBJ1-5|.
CASSVGQDQPQHF
TGTGCCAGCAGCGTAGGACAGGATCAGCCCCAGCATTTT
>.|14|TRBV7-9|TRBJ2-1|.
CASSFLKGWNEQFF
TGTGCCAGCAGCTTTTTGAAGGGGTGGAATGAGCAGTTCTTC
>.|13|TRBV11-2|TRBJ1-2|TRBD1
CASSPRTGDGYTF
TGTGCCAGCAGCCCCCGGACAGGGGATGGCTACACCTTC
>.|15|TRBV5-6|TRBJ2-7|.
CASSRARAGLYEQYF
TGTGCCAGCAGCCGGGCGAGGGCTGGGCTCTACGAGCAGTACTTC
>.|15|TRBV30|TRBJ1-5|.
CAWSGPGVNNQPQHF
TGTGCCTGGAGTGGGCCAGGGGTCAACAATCAGCCCCAGCATTTT
>.|14|TRBV7-6|TRBJ2-7|.
CASSSGGGSYEQYF
TGTGCCAGCAGCTCCGGTGGGGGGTCCTACGAGCAGTACTTC
>.|16|TRBV4-3|TRBJ2-7|TRBD2
CASSQVLAGYPYEQYF
TGCGCCAGCAGCCAAGTCCTAGCGGGATACCCCTACGAGCAGTACTTC
>few|11|TRBV2|TRBJ2-1|.
CASSDNNEQFF
TGTGCCAGCAGTGACAACAATGAGCAGTTCTTC
>.|14|TRBV2|TRBJ1-4|TRBD1
CASSPTGIGGKLFF
TGTGCCAGCAGCCCGACAGGGATTGGAGGAAAACTGTTTTTT
>many|14|TRBV30|TRBJ1-1|.
CAWTDLQPNTEAFF
TGTGCCTGGACGGATTTACAGCCGAACACTGAAGCTTTCTTT
>few|15|TRBV5-1|TRBJ1-2|TRBD1
CASSLAATGSYGYTF
TGCGCCAGCAGCTTGGCCGCGACAGGGAGCTATGGCTACACCTTC
>once|16|TRBV5-1|TRBJ2-1|TRBD2
CASSLNRLAGGNEQFF
TGCGCCAGCAGCTTGAACCGCCTAGCGGGAGGGAATGAGCAGTTCTTC
>many|13|TRBV9|TRBJ1-5|.
CASSLRTDQPQHF
TGTGCCAGCAGCCTTCGGACGGATCAGCCCCAGCATTTT
>.|17|TRBV18|TRBJ2-2|TRBD2
CASSRGGGSANTGELFF
TGTGCCAGCTCACGGGGCGGCGGGAGTGCGAACACCGGGGAGCTGTTTTTT
>.|13|TRBV5-6|TRBJ1-1|.
CASSLTPNTEAFF
TGTGCCAGCAGCTTGACCCCGAACACTGAAGCTTTCTTT
>few|13|TRBV5-1|TRBJ2-5|.
CASSPGSQETQYF
TGCGCCAGCAGCCCCGGGAGCCAAGAGACCCAGTACTTC
>.|14|TRBV5-4|TRBJ2-5|.
CASSTRDYQETQYF
TGTGCCAGCAGCACGCGGGACTACCAAGAGACCCAGTACTTC
>.|11|TRBV20-1|TRBJ2-7|.
CSVSDRYEQYF
TGCAGTGTTTCGGACCGCTACGAGCAGTACTTC
>.|15|TRBV7-2|TRBJ2-3|.
CASSLAAADTDTQYF
TGTGCCAGCAGCTTAGCGGCCGCCGACACAGATACGCAGTATTTT
>.|14|TRBV27|TRBJ2-5|.
CASSLKTGRETQYF
TGTGCCAGCAGTTTAAAGACAGGGAGGGAGACCCAGTACTTC
>.|13|TRBV28|TRBJ2-7|.
CASTRGGGHEQYF
TGTGCCAGCACTCGCGGAGGGGGCCACGAGCAGTACTTC
>once|14|TRBV4-1|TRBJ1-2|.
CASSQEPEVYGYTF
TGCGCCAGCAGCCAAGAGCCGGAGGTCTATGGCTACACCTTC
>.|18|TRBV30|TRBJ1-3|TRBD1
CAWRTFRSDRRPGNTIYF
TGTGCCTGGAGAACCTTTAGATCGGACAGGCGGCCTGGAAACACCATATATTTT
>.|12|TRBV6-6|TRBJ2-5|.
CASGLRGETQYF
TGTGCCAGTGGGCTGAGGGGAGAGACCCAGTACTTC
>.|16|TRBV5-1|TRBJ1-2|TRBD1
CASSSKTGGGDYGYTF
TGCGCCAGCAGCTCTAAGACAGGGGGCGGGGATTATGGCTACACCTTC
>few|16|TRBV15|TRBJ2-3|TRBD2
CATSSKREGPGDTQYF
TGTGCCACCAGCAGCAAGCGGGAGGGCCCAGGAGATACGCAGTATTTT
>once|15|TRBV5-1|TRBJ2-1|.
CASSFSGESYNEQFF
TGCGCCAGCAGCTTTAGCGGTGAATCCTACAATGAGCAGTTCTTC
>many|13|TRBV25-1|TRBJ1-6|.
CASSESENSPLHF
TGTGCCAGCAGTGAATCTGAGAATTCACCCCTCCACTTT
>.|15|TRBV7-2|TRBJ2-1|TRBD1
CASSLGQGAFNEQFF
TGTGCCAGCAGCTTGGGACAGGGGGCGTTCAATGAGCAGTTCTTC